Listed below are T cell receptor beta chains from one sample, sequenced in a study of T cell responses to AZD1222 COVID-19 vaccine. The repertoire was sequenced with immunoSEQ multiplex PCR; TCRdb's copy has only in-frame clones and lacks some. The data contain approximately 100,000 clones, less than 90% of them seen just once; the ten biggest clones take up 15% to 20%. The input for sequencing was peripheral blood, taken on day 0 of AZD1222 vaccination. The receptor set was obtained from an adult in good health. Each CDR3 is given with its conserved first and last residue.

CASSEPGANVLTF | TRBV6-1
CASGRGTGGDQPQHF | TRBV12-5
CASAVSLSYNEQFF | TRBV5-1
CASSLQGGAGYEQYF | TRBV5-1
CASSIELWTNTEAFF | TRBV19
CASSLGLAGLTDTQYF | TRBV11-3
CASRPGQGFSSPLHF | TRBV6-5
CASSLSHRANNEQFF | TRBV27
CASSSSGTTNYGYTF | TRBV5-1
CASSSPQGRGYEQYF | TRBV28
CASSLAGGGYEQYF | TRBV5-1
CASSLQRGVKGGYTF | TRBV4-2
CASRPLGRSYEQYF | TRBV6-5
CASSLEGDYGYTF | TRBV5-1
CASSLTGANVLTF | TRBV11-2
CASSLNRNTGELFF | TRBV11-2
CASSPGVGPGNTIYF | TRBV18
CASSRDSNEKLFF | TRBV7-3
CAWLQGREGTDTQYF | TRBV30
CASRGNQETQYF | TRBV6-5
CASTSGNTGELFF | TRBV7-9
CASSSQRSPYNEQFF | TRBV7-3
CASSRDSPNGYTF | TRBV12-3/TRBV12-4
CASSYSMAGGPDEQYF | TRBV6-6
CASSLTSGKETQYF | TRBV5-4
CASSVGDATNEKLFF | TRBV11-2
CASNGGAHTEAFF | TRBV2
CSVAWGGNTEAFF | TRBV29-1
CASSEHGVGLFF | TRBV2
CASSLQGSGNTIYF | TRBV11-2
CASSQVGLGGYTF | TRBV4-1
CAWSVLKSNQPQHF | TRBV30